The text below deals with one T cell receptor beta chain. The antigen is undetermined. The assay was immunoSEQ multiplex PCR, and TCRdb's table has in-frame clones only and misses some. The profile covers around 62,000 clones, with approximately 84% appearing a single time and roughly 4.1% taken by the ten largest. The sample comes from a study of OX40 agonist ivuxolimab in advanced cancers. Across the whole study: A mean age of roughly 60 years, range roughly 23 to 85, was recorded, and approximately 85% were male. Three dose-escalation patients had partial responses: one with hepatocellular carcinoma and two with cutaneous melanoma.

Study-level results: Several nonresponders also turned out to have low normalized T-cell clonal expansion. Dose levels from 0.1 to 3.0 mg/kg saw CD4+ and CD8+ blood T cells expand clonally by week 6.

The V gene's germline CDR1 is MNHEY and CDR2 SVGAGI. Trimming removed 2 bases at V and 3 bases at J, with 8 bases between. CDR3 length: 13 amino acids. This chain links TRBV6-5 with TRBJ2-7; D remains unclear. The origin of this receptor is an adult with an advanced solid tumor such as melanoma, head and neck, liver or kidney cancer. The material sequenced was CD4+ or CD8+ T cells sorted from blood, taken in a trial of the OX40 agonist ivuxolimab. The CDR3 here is CASSYGPNYEQYF. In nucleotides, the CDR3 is TGTGCCAGCAGTTACGGACCCAACTACGAGCAGTACTTC.